The 10 T cell receptor beta chains in this list originate from one sample, sequenced in a study of beta chain features in type 1 diabetes. Expressed TCRB transcripts were sequenced, since all the RNA that had been isolated was reverse transcribed. The data were produced by immunoSEQ multiplex PCR, yet TCRdb's version contains in-frame clones alone and is incomplete. The sample contains about 710,000 clones, 11% to 15% of which appear only once. No antigen has been assigned to these receptors. Notes on the study in general: Shortening of TCRB CDR3s, moderate but significant, appeared in all four CD4+ subsets of Type 1 diabetes patients.

Input material: naive CD4+ T cells from blood. These receptors originate from a man between 18 and 29 years old with type 1 diabetes.

This chain connects TRBV10-3 to TRBJ2-6; D unclear. The CDR3 covers 16 residues. Trimming stripped 6 bases from V and 0 bases from J, with 12 bases between. Germline CDR1 is ENHRY and CDR2 is SYGVKD. The CDR3 region is CAISLGPNSGANVLTF. For the CDR3, the DNA is TGTGCCATCAGCTTAGGCCCGAACTCTGGGGCCAACGTCCTGACTTTC.

This clone was counted only a few times. The chain couples TRBV30 to TRBJ2-5, with 8 bases identical to TRBD2. Germline-derived CDR1 and CDR2 are GTSNPN and SVGIG (reference sequence). The CDR3 covers 13 residues. V trimming: 5 bases; J trimming: 9 bases; junction bases outside the gene matches: 11. CDR3 DNA sequence: TGTGCCTGGGTAACTAGCGGCCCCACGGCCCAGTACTTC. Protein sequence: CAWVTSGPTAQYF.

This clone was seen only a few times. The chain couples TRBV5-6 to TRBJ2-7; possible D gene TRBD2, 6 bases. V lost 2 bases to trimming and J lost 7 bases, with 16 bases between them. The CDR3 consists of 14 residues. Germline CDR1 is SGHDT and CDR2 is YYEEEE. CDR3 sequence reads: CASSFPVEGGEQYF. The CDR3 DNA is TGTGCCAGCAGCTTTCCGGTGGAGGGTGGAGAGCAGTACTTC.

The genes are TRBV7-2 and TRBJ2-3; TRBD2 agrees at 12 bases. Germline V gives CDR1 SGHTA, CDR2 FQGNSA. V trimming: 7 bases; J trimming: 4 bases; junction bases outside the gene matches: 15. CDR3 size: 18 residues. Written as DNA, the CDR3 is TGTGCCAGCAACCCAACCCGACTAGCGGGAGTAAGCCCAGATACGCAGTATTTT. Amino acid sequence: CASNPTRLAGVSPDTQYF.

This clone has more than one count but fewer than ten. This rearrangement joins TRBV6-6 to TRBJ2-7; TRBD1 matches 7 bases. Germline V gene sequence: CDR1 MNHNY, CDR2 SVGAGI (reference sequence). The CDR3 runs 15 residues. J gave up 4 bases and V 1 base, and 7 bases lay outside the gene matches. CDR3: CASSYLPGGTYEQYF. CDR3 nucleotides: TGTGCCAGCAGTTACTTACCAGGGGGTACTTACGAGCAGTACTTC.

V usage is TRBV7-2 and J usage is TRBJ1-5; D is uncertain. In germline, CDR1 is SGHTA, CDR2 FQGNSA. The V and J ends lost 3 bases and 7 bases respectively, with 10 bases between them. The CDR3 has 13 residues. The CDR3 coding sequence is TGTGCCAGCAGCTTTACGACGGCCCAGCCCCAGCATTTT. Encoded protein: CASSFTTAQPQHF.

The genes are TRBV7-9 and TRBJ2-2; a possible D gene is TRBD2 (6 bases). Between the trimmed V and J ends, which lost 8 bases and 6 bases, there was a span of 7 bases. The CDR3 is made up of 11 amino acids. Germline values: CDR1 SEHNR, CDR2 FQNEAQ (reference sequence). The CDR3 region is CASAGSGELFF. The CDR3 DNA reads as TGTGCCAGCGCGGGGTCCGGGGAGCTGTTTTTT. The entire variable domain, with the rest obtained from reference TRBV7-9 and TRBJ2-2, is as follows: DTGVSQNPRHKITKRGQNVTFRCDPISEHNRLYWYRQTLGQGPEFLTYFQNEAQLEKSRLLSDRFSAERPKGSFSTLEIQRTEQGDSAMYLCASAGSGELFFGEGSRLTVL.

In its sample, this clone was seen a few times. CDR3 amino acids: CASSPGGDYGYTF. CDR3 coding DNA: TGTGCCAGCAGCCCTGGAGGGGATTATGGCTACACCTTC. The chain links TRBV11-2 to TRBJ1-2; a possible D gene is TRBD1 (5 bases). Trimming pared 5 bases from V and 5 bases from J, leaving 12 bases between. Germline V gene data show CDR1 as SGHAT and CDR2 as FQNNGV. CDR3 length: 13 residues.

This clone was seen only a few times. The chain recombines TRBV5-1 with TRBJ2-3; D may be TRBD1 or TRBD2 (6 bases each). The CDR3 has 13 residues. Germline assignment: CDR1 SGHRS and CDR2 YFSETQ. Trimming removed 5 bases from V and 3 bases from J, with 10 bases in between. The CDR3 reads CASREGGTDTQYF. For the CDR3, the DNA is TGCGCCAGCAGAGAGGGGGGAACAGATACGCAGTATTTT.

The chain has TRBV9 and TRBJ2-3; D may be TRBD1 or TRBD2 (6 bases each). Deletions cut 2 bases from V and 6 bases from J, with 22 bases between. Germline values: CDR1 SGDLS, CDR2 YYNGEE. This CDR3 spans 17 amino acids. The CDR3 loop reads CASSVTHAGTRGDTQYF. DNA for the CDR3: TGTGCCAGCAGCGTGACACACGCCGGGACACGGGGGGATACGCAGTATTTT.